This is a list of T cell receptor beta chains from one sample in a study of T cells in Graves' hyperthyroidism and ophthalmopathy. TCRdb re-derived calls from the multiplex PCR reads in MiXCR, one entry per CDR3 protein. The sample consists of approximately 520,000 distinct CDR3 sequences, about a fifth of them appearing once. Sample: blood. The receptors shown here come from a man between 18 and 35 years old with Graves' hyperthyroidism. CDR3s include the opening cysteine and the closing phenylalanine or tryptophan. Each record gives: D gene, J gene, clone size, V gene, CDR3 DNA, CDR3 protein. D genes are given only for firm matches. A clone size is listed for some rows: how often the clone was seen (once, few, many), or a class if it is expanded.

d_gene: NA
j_gene: TRBJ1-5
abundance: NA
v_gene: TRBV12-3/TRBV12-4
CDR3nt: TGTGCCATCAGTTTGGGGACACGAAATCAGCCCCAGCATTTT
CDR3aa: CAISLGTRNQPQHF

d_gene: NA
j_gene: TRBJ1-3
abundance: few
v_gene: TRBV6-1
CDR3nt: TGTGCCAGCAGTGAACTTTCCGCAGGGACTGGAAACACCATATATTTT
CDR3aa: CASSELSAGTGNTIYF

d_gene: NA
j_gene: TRBJ1-1
abundance: NA
v_gene: TRBV9
CDR3nt: TGTGCCAGCAGCCCGACCGTCATGAAGAACACTGAAGCTTTCTTT
CDR3aa: CASSPTVMKNTEAFF

d_gene: NA
j_gene: TRBJ1-6
abundance: many
v_gene: TRBV27
CDR3nt: TGTGCCAGCAGCACAGGGTGGGATTCACCCCTCCACTTT
CDR3aa: CASSTGWDSPLHF

d_gene: TRBD2
j_gene: TRBJ2-7
abundance: many
v_gene: TRBV4-2
CDR3nt: TGTGCCAGCAGCCAAGTATCTAGCGGGTACGAGCAGTACTTC
CDR3aa: CASSQVSSGYEQYF

d_gene: NA
j_gene: TRBJ1-2
abundance: many
v_gene: TRBV12-3/TRBV12-4
CDR3nt: TGTGCCAGCAGTTTGGGGAGGGGGACAAACCTTGATGGCTACACCTTC
CDR3aa: CASSLGRGTNLDGYTF

d_gene: NA
j_gene: TRBJ1-6
abundance: NA
v_gene: TRBV12-3/TRBV12-4
CDR3nt: TGTGCCAGCAGTTTAGCGTGGGAGGGTGGATCACCCCTCCACTTT
CDR3aa: CASSLAWEGGSPLHF

d_gene: NA
j_gene: TRBJ1-1
abundance: many
v_gene: TRBV30
CDR3nt: TGTGCCTTACTGTCGGAAGGAAACACTGAAGCTTTCTTT
CDR3aa: CALLSEGNTEAFF

d_gene: NA
j_gene: TRBJ1-2
abundance: NA
v_gene: TRBV20-1
CDR3nt: TGCAGTGCTAGGGGGGAGGGCCGGCGGGGCTACACCTTC
CDR3aa: CSARGEGRRGYTF

d_gene: TRBD1
j_gene: TRBJ1-2
abundance: many
v_gene: TRBV28
CDR3nt: TGTGCCAGCAGTTTATTGGGACAGGGGGCCTATGGCTACACCTTC
CDR3aa: CASSLLGQGAYGYTF

d_gene: NA
j_gene: TRBJ1-2
abundance: many
v_gene: TRBV6-1
CDR3nt: TGTGCCAGCAGTGATAGCAGGGTGGATGGCTACACCTTC
CDR3aa: CASSDSRVDGYTF

d_gene: TRBD1
j_gene: TRBJ1-5
abundance: many
v_gene: TRBV28
CDR3nt: TGTGCCAGCAGACCCGGGACAGGGGGCAATCAGCCCCAGCATTTT
CDR3aa: CASRPGTGGNQPQHF

d_gene: NA
j_gene: TRBJ2-7
abundance: few
v_gene: TRBV6-5
CDR3nt: TGTGCCAGCAGTTACCAGATTAGTAGCTACGAGCAGTACTTC
CDR3aa: CASSYQISSYEQYF